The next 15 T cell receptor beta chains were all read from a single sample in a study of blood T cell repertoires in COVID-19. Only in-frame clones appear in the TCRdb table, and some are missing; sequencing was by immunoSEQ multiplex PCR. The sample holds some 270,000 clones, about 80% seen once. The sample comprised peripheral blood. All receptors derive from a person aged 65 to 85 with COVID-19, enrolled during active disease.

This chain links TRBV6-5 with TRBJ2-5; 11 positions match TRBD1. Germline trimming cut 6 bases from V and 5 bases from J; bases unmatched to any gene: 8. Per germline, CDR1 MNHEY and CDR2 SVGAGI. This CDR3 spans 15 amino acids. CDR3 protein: CASRRTGGRGETQYF. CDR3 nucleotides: TGTGCCAGCAGGCGGACAGGGGGCCGGGGCGAGACCCAGTACTTC.

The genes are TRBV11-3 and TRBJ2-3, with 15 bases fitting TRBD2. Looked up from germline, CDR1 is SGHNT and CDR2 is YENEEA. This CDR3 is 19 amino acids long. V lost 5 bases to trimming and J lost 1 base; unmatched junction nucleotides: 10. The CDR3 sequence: CASSPGLAGGMWGTDTQYF. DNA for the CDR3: TGTGCCAGCAGCCCAGGACTAGCGGGAGGGATGTGGGGCACAGATACGCAGTATTTT. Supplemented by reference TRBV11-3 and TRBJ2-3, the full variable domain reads EAGVVQSPRYKIIEKKQPVAFWCNPISGHNTLYWYLQNLGQGPELLIRYENEEAVDDSQLPKDRFSAERLKGVDSTLKIQPAELGDSAVYLCASSPGLAGGMWGTDTQYFGPGTRLTVL.

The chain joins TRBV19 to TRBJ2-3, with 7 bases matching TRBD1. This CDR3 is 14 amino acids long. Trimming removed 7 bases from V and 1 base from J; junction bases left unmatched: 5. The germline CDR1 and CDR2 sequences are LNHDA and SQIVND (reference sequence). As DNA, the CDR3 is TGTGCCAGTAAGAGGGGGCTGGGCACAGATACGCAGTATTTT. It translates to CASKRGLGTDTQYF.

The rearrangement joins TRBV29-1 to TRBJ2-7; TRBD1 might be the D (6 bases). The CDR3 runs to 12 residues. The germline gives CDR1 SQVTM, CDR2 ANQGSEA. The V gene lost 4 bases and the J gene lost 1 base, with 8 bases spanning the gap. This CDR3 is CSVATGSYEQYF. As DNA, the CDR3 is TGCAGCGTTGCAACAGGGTCCTACGAGCAGTACTTC.

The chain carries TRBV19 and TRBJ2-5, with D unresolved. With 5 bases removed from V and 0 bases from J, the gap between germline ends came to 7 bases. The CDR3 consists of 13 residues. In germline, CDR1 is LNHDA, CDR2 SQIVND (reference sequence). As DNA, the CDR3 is TGTGCCAGTAGTTCAACAAACCAAGAGACCCAGTACTTC. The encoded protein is CASSSTNQETQYF.

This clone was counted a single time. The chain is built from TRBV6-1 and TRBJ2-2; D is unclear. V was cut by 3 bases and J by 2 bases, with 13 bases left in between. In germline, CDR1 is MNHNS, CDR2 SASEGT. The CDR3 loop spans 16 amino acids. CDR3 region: CASSDSRGLNTGELFF. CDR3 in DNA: TGTGCCAGCAGTGATTCCCGAGGTCTTAACACCGGGGAGCTGTTTTTT.

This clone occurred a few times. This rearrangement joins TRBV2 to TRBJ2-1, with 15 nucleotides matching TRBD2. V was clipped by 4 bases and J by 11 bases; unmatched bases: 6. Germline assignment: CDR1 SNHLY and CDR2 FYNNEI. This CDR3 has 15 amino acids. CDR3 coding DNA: TGTGCCAGCAGTGTTGGGACTAGCGGGAGGTATCAGCAGTTCTTC. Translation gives CASSVGTSGRYQQFF.

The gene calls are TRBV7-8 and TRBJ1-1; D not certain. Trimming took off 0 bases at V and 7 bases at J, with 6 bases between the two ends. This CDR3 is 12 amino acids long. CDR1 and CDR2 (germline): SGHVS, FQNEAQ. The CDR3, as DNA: TGTGCCAGCAGCTTAGCCAGGATTGAAGCTTTCTTT. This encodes CASSLARIEAFF.

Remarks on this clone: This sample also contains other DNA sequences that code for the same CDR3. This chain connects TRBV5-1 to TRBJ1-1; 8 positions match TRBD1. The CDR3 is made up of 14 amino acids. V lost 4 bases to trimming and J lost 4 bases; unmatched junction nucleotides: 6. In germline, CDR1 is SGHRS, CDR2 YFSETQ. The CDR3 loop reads CASSTGQGGTEAFF. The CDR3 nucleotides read TGCGCCAGCAGCACAGGACAGGGTGGCACTGAAGCTTTCTTT. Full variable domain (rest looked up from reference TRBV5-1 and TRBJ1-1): KAGVTQTPRYLIKTRGQQVTLSCSPISGHRSVSWYQQTPGQGLQFLFEYFSETQRNKGNFPGRFSGRQFSNSRSEMNVSTLELGDSALYLCASSTGQGGTEAFFGQGTRLTVV.

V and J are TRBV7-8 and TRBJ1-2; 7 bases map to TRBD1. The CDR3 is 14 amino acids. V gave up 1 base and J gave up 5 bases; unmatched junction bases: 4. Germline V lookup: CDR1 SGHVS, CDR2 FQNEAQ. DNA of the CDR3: TGTGCCAGCAGCTTAGAGGGGACAGCGTATGGCTACACCTTC. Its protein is CASSLEGTAYGYTF.

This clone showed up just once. DNA of the CDR3: TGTGCCAGCCTCTGGAACACTGAAGCTTTCTTT. This gives the protein CASLWNTEAFF. J is TRBJ1-1 and V is TRBV28; D remains unclear. Germline assignment: CDR1 MDHEN and CDR2 SYDVKM. The CDR3 totals 11 residues. The ends were cut back, 8 bases at V and 1 base at J, with 5 bases in the middle. The entire variable domain, with the rest obtained from reference TRBV28 and TRBJ1-1, is as follows: DVKVTQSSRYLVKRTGEKVFLECVQDMDHENMFWYRQDPGLGLRLIYFSYDVKMKEKGDIPEGYSVSREKKERFSLILESASTNQTSMYLCASLWNTEAFFGQGTRLTVV.

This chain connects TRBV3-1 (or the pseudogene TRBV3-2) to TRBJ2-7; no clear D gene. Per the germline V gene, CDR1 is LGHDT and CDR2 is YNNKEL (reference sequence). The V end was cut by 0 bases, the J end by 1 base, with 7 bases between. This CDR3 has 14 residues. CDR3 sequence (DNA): TGTGCCAGCAGCCAAGATCAGGTTTCCTACGAGCAGTACTTC. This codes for CASSQDQVSYEQYF.

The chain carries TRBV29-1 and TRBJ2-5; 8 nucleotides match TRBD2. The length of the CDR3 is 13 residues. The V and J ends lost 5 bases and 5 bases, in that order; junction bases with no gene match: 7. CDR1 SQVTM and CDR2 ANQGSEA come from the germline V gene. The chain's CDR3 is CSVKAGAGETQYF. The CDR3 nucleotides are TGCAGCGTTAAAGCGGGAGCGGGGGAGACCCAGTACTTC.

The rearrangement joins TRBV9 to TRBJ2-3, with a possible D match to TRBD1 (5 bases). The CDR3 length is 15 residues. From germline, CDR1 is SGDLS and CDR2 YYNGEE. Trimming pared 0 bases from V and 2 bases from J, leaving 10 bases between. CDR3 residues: CASSVGTRPTDTQYF. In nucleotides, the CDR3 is TGTGCCAGCAGCGTAGGGACAAGGCCCACAGATACGCAGTATTTT. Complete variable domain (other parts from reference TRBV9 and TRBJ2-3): DSGVTQTPKHLITATGQRVTLRCSPRSGDLSVYWYQQSLDQGLQFLIQYYNGEERAKGNILERFSAQQFPDLHSELNLSSLELGDSALYFCASSVGTRPTDTQYFGPGTRLTVL.

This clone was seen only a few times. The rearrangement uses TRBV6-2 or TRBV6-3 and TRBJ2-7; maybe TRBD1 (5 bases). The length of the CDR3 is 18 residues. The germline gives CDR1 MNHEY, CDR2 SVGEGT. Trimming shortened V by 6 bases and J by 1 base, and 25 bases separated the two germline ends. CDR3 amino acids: CASSPRSGFRVRSYEQYF. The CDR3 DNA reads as TGTGCCAGCAGCCCCAGGTCAGGGTTTCGTGTTCGATCCTACGAGCAGTACTTC.